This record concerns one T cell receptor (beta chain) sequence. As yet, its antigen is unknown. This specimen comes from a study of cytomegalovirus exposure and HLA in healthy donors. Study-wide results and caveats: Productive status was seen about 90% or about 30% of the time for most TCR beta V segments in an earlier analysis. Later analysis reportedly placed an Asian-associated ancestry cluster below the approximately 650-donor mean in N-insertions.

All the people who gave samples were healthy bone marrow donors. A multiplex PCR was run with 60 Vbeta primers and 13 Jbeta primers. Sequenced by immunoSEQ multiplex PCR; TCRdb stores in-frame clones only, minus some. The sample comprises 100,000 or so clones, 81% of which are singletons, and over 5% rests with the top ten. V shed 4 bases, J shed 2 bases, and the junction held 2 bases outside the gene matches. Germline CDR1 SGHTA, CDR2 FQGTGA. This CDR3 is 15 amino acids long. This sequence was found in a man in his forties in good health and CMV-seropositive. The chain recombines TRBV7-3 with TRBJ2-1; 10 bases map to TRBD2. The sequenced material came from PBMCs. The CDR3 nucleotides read TGTGCCAGCAGCTCCAGCGGGGGGGCCTACAATGAGCAGTTCTTC. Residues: CASSSSGGAYNEQFF. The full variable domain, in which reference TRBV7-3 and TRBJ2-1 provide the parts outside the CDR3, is GAGVSQTPSNKVTEKGKYVELRCDPISGHTALYWYRQSLGQGPEFLIYFQGTGAADDSGLPNDRFFAVRPEGSVSTLKIQRTERGDSAVYLCASSSSGGAYNEQFFGPGTRLTVL.